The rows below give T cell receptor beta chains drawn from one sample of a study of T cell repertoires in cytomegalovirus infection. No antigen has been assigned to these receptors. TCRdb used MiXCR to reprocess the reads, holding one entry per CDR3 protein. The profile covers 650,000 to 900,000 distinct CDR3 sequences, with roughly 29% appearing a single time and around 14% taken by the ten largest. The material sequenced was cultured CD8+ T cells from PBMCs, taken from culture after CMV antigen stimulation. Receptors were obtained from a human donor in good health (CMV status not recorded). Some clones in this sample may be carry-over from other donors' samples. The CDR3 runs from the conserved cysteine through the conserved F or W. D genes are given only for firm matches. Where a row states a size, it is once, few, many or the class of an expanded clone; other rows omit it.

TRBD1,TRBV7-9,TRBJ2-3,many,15,TGTGCCAGCAGCTTCCGGGACAGGATGACAGATACGCAGTATTTT,CASSFRDRMTDTQYF
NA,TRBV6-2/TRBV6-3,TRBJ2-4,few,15,TGTGCCAGCAGTTACATCTCCAGGGAAGGAGGCATTCAGTACTTC,CASSYISREGGIQYF
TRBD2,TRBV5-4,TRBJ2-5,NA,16,TGTGCCAGCAGCGAGACTAGCGGGGGCGAGGGGGAGACCCAGTACTTC,CASSETSGGEGETQYF
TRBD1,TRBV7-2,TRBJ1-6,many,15,TGTGCCAGCACCTACTCCGGGACAGGGGGTTCACCCCTCCACTTT,CASTYSGTGGSPLHF
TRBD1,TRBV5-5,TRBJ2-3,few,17,TGTGCCAGCAGCCCCGGACAGGGAATCTTCGTTCGAGATACGCAGTATTTT,CASSPGQGIFVRDTQYF
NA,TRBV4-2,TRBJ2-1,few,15,TGTGCCAGCAGCCAAGATCTACGGAGAGGGGATGAGCAGTTCTTC,CASSQDLRRGDEQFF
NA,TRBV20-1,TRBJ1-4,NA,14,TGCAGTGCCCCTACGGGGTGGGCTAATGAAAAACTGTTTTTT,CSAPTGWANEKLFF
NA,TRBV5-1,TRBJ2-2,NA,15,TGCGCCAGCAGCACGGAGAGGGGTTCAACCGGGGAGCTGTTTTTT,CASSTERGSTGELFF
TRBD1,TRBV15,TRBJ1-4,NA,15,TGTGCCACCAGCAGAACGGGACAGGGAAATGAAAAACTGTTTTTT,CATSRTGQGNEKLFF
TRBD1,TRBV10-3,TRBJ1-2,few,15,TGTGCCATCAGTGAGGCCCAGGGGGAGTACTATGGCTACACCTTC,CAISEAQGEYYGYTF
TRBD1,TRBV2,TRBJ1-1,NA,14,TGTGCCAGCAGGGGACAGGGGTCTGACACTGAAGCTTTCTTT,CASRGQGSDTEAFF
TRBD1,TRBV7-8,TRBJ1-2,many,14,TGTGCCAGCAGCTTAACGGGGGCCAGGGGGGGCTACACCTTC,CASSLTGARGGYTF
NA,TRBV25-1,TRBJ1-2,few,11,TGTGCCAGCCTGGGGGGGGCTGGCTACACCTTC,CASLGGAGYTF
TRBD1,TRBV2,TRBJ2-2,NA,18,TGTGCCAGCAGTGATTTTTTCAGACAGGGGGCGCAAGGCGGGGAGCTGTTTTTT,CASSDFFRQGAQGGELFF
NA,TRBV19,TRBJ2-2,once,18,TGTGCCAGTACCATAGACCCCCTCACAGGGTCGGCCACCGGGGAGCTGTTTTTT,CASTIDPLTGSATGELFF
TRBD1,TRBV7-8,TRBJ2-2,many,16,TGTGCCAGCAGCCCCCGGGACAGGGGGGTCACCGGGGAGCTGTTTTTT,CASSPRDRGVTGELFF
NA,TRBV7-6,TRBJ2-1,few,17,TGTGCCAGCAGCTTAAGGGGCGTAGGCAGCTCCTACAATGAGCAGTTCTTC,CASSLRGVGSSYNEQFF
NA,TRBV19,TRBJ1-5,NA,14,TGTGCCAGTAGTCCACGGCCTGAAAATCAGCCCCAGCATTTT,CASSPRPENQPQHF
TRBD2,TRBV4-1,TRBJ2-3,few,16,TGCGCCAGCAGCCATCCCACTAGCGGGGGTTGGGATACGCAGTATTTT,CASSHPTSGGWDTQYF
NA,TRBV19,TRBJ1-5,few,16,TGTGCCAGTAGTATGATGGGACCCAGATTCAATCAGCCCCAGCATTTT,CASSMMGPRFNQPQHF
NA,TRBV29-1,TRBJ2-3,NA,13,TGCAGCACAGACCCCGGGACCCTTGATACGCAGTATTTT,CSTDPGTLDTQYF
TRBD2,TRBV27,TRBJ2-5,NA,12,TGTGCCAGCGGGACTAGTGGGGAGACCCAGTACTTC,CASGTSGETQYF
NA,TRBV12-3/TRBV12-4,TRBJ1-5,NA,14,TGTGCCAGCAGTTTAAAATCAGGATTTCAGCCCCAGCATTTT,CASSLKSGFQPQHF
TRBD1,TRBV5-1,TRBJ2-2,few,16,TGCGCCAGCAGCTCAAGACAGGGGGCTAGAACCGGGGAGCTGTTTTTT,CASSSRQGARTGELFF
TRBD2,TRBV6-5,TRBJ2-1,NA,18,TGTGCCAGCAGTCCCCTCCCAGGCGGGCTAGCGGGGGGGAATGAGCAGTTCTTC,CASSPLPGGLAGGNEQFF
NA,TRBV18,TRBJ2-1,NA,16,TGTGCCAGCTCAGCGGTCGGGGTAGAGTCCTACAATGAGCAGTTCTTC,CASSAVGVESYNEQFF
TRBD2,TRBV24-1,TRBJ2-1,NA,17,TGTGCCACCAGTGATTTTATCTTGGCTAGCGGGGACAATGAGCAGTTCTTC,CATSDFILASGDNEQFF